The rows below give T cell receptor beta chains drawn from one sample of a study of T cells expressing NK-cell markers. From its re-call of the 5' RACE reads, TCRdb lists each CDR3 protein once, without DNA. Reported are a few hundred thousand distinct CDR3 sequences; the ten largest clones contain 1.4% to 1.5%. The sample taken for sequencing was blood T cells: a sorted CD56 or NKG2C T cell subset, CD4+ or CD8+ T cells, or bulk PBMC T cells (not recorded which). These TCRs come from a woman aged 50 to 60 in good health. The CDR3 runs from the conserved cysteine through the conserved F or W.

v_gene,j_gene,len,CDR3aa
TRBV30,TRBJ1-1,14,CAWSWGGVNTEAFF
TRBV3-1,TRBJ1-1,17,CASSQFLGGAENTEAFF
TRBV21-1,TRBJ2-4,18,CASSKFAALTGGLNIQYF
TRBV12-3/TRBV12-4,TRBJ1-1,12,CASSLSGKEAFF
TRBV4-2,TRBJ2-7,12,CASSAGVGGQYF
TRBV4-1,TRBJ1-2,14,CASSQPGQGPGYTF
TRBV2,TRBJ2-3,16,CASSALRGSSTDTQYF
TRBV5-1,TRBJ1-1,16,CASSWGWGSVNTEAFF
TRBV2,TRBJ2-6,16,CASKNRGLSGANVLTF
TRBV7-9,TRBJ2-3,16,CASSWSGSPGTDTQYF
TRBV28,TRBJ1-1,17,CASSRRDRGLLNTEAFF
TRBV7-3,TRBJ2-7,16,CASSFQPTDVSHEQYF
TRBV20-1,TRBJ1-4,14,CSARDAGTVEKLFF
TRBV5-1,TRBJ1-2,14,CASSLDTGMYGYTF
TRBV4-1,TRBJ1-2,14,CASSQVALLYGYTF
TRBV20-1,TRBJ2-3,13,CSAEQGRTDTQYF
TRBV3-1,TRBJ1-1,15,CASSRRDRLNTEAFF
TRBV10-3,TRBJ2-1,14,CAIRSDGRVVEQFF
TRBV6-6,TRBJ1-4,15,CASSPDRVNEKLFFF
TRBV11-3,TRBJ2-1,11,CASQGGDEQFF
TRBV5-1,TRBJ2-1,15,CASSPEGDRVDEQFF
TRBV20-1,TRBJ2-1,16,CSATHLRDLSSHEQFF
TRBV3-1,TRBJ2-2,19,CASSNGLAGGGANTGELFF